This T cell receptor (beta chain) was captured in a study of blood T cell repertoires in COVID-19. Using immunoSEQ multiplex PCR, the repertoire was profiled, and TCRdb retains in-frame clones only, with some absent. The sample carries about 440,000 clones, roughly 85% recorded once. Trimming shortened V by 1 base and J by 0 bases, and 12 bases separated the two germline ends. From germline, CDR1 is SGHTA and CDR2 FQGNSA. The CDR3 runs to 16 residues. The receptor comes from a woman aged 18-35 years with acute COVID-19. The source material was PBMCs or T cells enriched from blood (not recorded which). V usage is TRBV7-2 and J usage is TRBJ1-1; perhaps TRBD1 as D (5 bases). The CDR3 loop reads CASSLGGVAMNTEAFF. The DNA for the CDR3 is TGTGCCAGCAGCTTAGGGGGGGTGGCAATGAACACTGAAGCTTTCTTT. Looking up the rest from reference TRBV7-2 and TRBJ1-1 gives the full variable domain: GAGVSQSPSNKVTEKGKDVELRCDPISGHTALYWYRQSLGQGLEFLIYFQGNSAPDKSGLPSDRFSAERTGGSVSTLTIQRTQQEDSAVYLCASSLGGVAMNTEAFFGQGTRLTVV.